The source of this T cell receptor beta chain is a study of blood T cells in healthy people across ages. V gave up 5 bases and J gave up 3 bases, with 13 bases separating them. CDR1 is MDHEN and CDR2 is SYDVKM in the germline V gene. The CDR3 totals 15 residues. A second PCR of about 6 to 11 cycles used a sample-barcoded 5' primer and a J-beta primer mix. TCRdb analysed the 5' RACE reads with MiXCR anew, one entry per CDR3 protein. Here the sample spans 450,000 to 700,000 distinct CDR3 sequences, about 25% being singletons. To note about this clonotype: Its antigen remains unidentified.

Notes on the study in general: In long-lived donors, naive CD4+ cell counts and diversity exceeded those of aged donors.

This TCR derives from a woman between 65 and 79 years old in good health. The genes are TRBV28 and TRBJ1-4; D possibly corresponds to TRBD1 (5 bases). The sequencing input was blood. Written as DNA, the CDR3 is TGTGCCAGCAGTACCCACAGGAAAGCTAATGAAAAACTGTTTTTT. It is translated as CASSTHRKANEKLFF.